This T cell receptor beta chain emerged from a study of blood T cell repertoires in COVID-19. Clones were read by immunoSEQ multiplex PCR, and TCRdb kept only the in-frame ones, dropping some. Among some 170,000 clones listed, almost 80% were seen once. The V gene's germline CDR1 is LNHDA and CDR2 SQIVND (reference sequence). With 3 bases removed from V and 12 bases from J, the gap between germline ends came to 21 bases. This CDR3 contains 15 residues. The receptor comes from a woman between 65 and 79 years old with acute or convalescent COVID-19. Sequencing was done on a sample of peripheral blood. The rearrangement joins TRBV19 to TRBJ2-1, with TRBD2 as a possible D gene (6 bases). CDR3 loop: CASSIGASAPSGQFF. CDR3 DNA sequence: TGTGCCAGTAGTATCGGGGCTAGCGCCCCGTCGGGGCAGTTCTTC.